This TCR beta chain stems from a study of shared clonotypes between healthy human individuals. The donors were adults (healthy and HIV-negative) with no recent acute infections or vaccinations. Genomic DNA belonging to each subset was distributed in equal measure over several immunoSEQ plates. Loaded into unsorted PBMC replicate PCRs was 300 ng DNA, 25,000 to 35,000 T cell genomes. Repertoires were generated with immunoSEQ multiplex PCR, while TCRdb's copy carries only in-frame clones and drops some. The table has more than 450,000 clones, approximately 85% seen once. This CDR3 region has 14 residues. Trimming left V 8 bases short and J 3 bases short, with 17 bases between. Germline V gives CDR1 LNHDA, CDR2 SQIVND (reference sequence).

The chain combines TRBV19 with TRBJ2-7; no clear D. This receptor was identified in a middle-aged woman in good health. Some clones in this sample may be carry-over from other donors' samples. The specimen sequenced was PBMCs. For the CDR3, the DNA is TGTGCCAGTTCCCCCAAGGCTTGGGTCTACGAGCAGTACTTC. Translating it yields CASSPKAWVYEQYF.